The 8 T cell receptor beta chains below all came from one sample that was sequenced in a study of T cell responses to AZD1222 COVID-19 vaccine. Sequenced by immunoSEQ multiplex PCR; TCRdb stores in-frame clones only, minus some. In the table there are some 110,000 clones, 82% of which are singletons. The sequences come from peripheral blood, collected on day 0 of AZD1222 vaccination. The receptors were sampled from an adult in good health.

The rearrangement links TRBV20-1 to TRBJ2-3; D gene unclear. This CDR3 is built from 10 residues. CDR1 and CDR2 (germline): DFQATT, SNEGSKA (reference sequence). The V end lost 3 bases, the J end lost 5 bases, and 3 bases lay between the germline ends. The CDR3 loop is CSASLDTQYF. The DNA of the CDR3 is TGCAGTGCTAGTTTAGATACGCAGTATTTT.

The genes are TRBV6-4 and TRBJ2-3; a possible D gene is TRBD2 (5 bases). CDR3 length: 13 amino acids. The V gene lost 4 bases and the J gene lost 8 bases, with 13 bases spanning the gap. CDR1 and CDR2 (germline): MRHNA, SNTAGT. The CDR3 coding sequence is TGTGCCAGCAGTGCTAGCTTTACCGGTACGCAGTATTTT. Amino acid sequence: CASSASFTGTQYF.

This clone was seen a few times. The chain uses TRBV27 and TRBJ1-4; 10 bases are shared with TRBD1. In germline, CDR1 is MNHEY, CDR2 SMNVEV (reference sequence). Trimming removed 5 bases from V and 7 bases from J; junction bases left unmatched: 10. This CDR3 comprises 16 residues. DNA of the CDR3: TGTGCCAGCAGTGGCTTTGGGGGGACAGGGGTTGAAAAACTGTTTTTT. This gives the protein CASSGFGGTGVEKLFF.

The chain employs TRBV5-6 and TRBJ2-2; D not certain. The CDR3 covers 13 residues. The germline V and J ends were trimmed by 0 bases and 8 bases, with 8 bases remaining between them. The V gene's germline CDR1 is SGHDT and CDR2 YYEEEE. DNA of the CDR3: TGTGCCAGCAGCTTGGCGGGTCCGGGGGAGCTGTTTTTT. Its translation is CASSLAGPGELFF.

The CDR3 DNA is TGTGCCAGCTCACCATTGGGACAGATACAAGAGACCCAGTACTTC. It yields the protein CASSPLGQIQETQYF. The V and J genes are TRBV18 and TRBJ2-5, with 7 positions matching TRBD1. The CDR3 contains 15 residues. Losses at the gene ends were 2 bases for V and 2 bases for J; bases not matched to a gene: 5. The germline CDR1 and CDR2 sequences are KGHSH and LQKENI.

The V gene is TRBV21-1, the J gene TRBJ2-3; TRBD2, as called in the table, went unchecked against the DNA. TRBV21-1 is a pseudogene locus. The CDR3 length is 16 residues. DNA of the CDR3: TGTGCCAGCAGCAAACCGGGACTAGCGGGCACAGATACGCAGTATTTT. This encodes CASSKPGLAGTDTQYF.

The rearrangement links TRBV5-1 to TRBJ1-5; no firm D call. With 0 bases removed from V and 7 bases from J, the gap between germline ends came to 8 bases. There are 13 residues in the CDR3. In germline, CDR1 is SGHRS, CDR2 YFSETQ. CDR3 loop: CASSLGIDQPQHF. For the CDR3, the DNA is TGCGCCAGCAGCTTGGGAATAGACCAGCCCCAGCATTTT.

The chain uses TRBV5-5 and TRBJ1-2; D remains ambiguous. The CDR3 contains 17 residues. The germline V and J ends were trimmed by 4 bases and 5 bases, with 24 bases remaining between them. The V gene's germline CDR1 is SGHKS and CDR2 YYEKEE (reference sequence). CDR3 DNA: TGTGCCAGCAGCATTGGGGTCCAGAGTTCGAACTATTATGGCTACACCTTC. Protein sequence: CASSIGVQSSNYYGYTF.